Listed below are T cell receptor beta chains from one sample, sequenced in a study of T-cell reconstitution after alpha-beta-depleted transplantation in children. TCRdb reprocessed the PCR reads via MiXCR and lists one record per CDR3 protein. The sample includes hundreds of thousands of distinct CDR3 sequences, roughly 23% seen only once; the top ten take 12% to 15%. Source: PBMCs, mostly from graft donor cells, taken 360 days after TCRalphabeta/CD19-depleted stem cell transplant. The receptors were sampled from a boy in the first two years of life who had a stem cell transplant for acute myeloid leukemia, so the T cells may come from the graft donor. CDR3s include the opening cysteine and the closing phenylalanine or tryptophan. The order of the fields is clone size, D gene, V gene, J gene, CDR3 protein, CDR3 DNA. D genes are given only for firm matches. Expanded clones get a size class; other rows say once, few or many, or leave the size out.

NA,NA,TRBV20-1,TRBJ1-1,CSALGDTNTEAFF,TGCAGTGCTCTGGGGGACACAAACACTGAAGCTTTCTTT
NA,NA,TRBV5-1,TRBJ2-5,CASSGAETQYF,TGCGCCAGCAGCGGGGCGGAGACCCAGTACTTC
few,NA,TRBV20-1,TRBJ1-1,CSARAWTESITEAFF,TGCAGTGCTAGAGCTTGGACTGAGAGCATCACTGAAGCTTTCTTT
many,NA,TRBV29-1,TRBJ1-1,CSVVRQLNTEAFF,TGCAGCGTTGTCAGGCAGCTGAACACTGAAGCTTTCTTT
few,NA,TRBV5-6,TRBJ2-6,CASSLDKGANVLTF,TGTGCCAGCAGCTTGGATAAAGGGGCCAACGTCCTGACTTTC
NA,TRBD1,TRBV12-3/TRBV12-4,TRBJ1-5,CASSLQTGGYQPQHF,TGTGCCAGCAGTTTACAGACAGGGGGCTATCAGCCCCAGCATTTT
NA,TRBD1,TRBV6-1,TRBJ2-7,CASSTPDRAAYEQYF,TGTGCCAGCAGCACACCGGACAGGGCTGCCTACGAGCAGTACTTC
NA,NA,TRBV20-1,TRBJ2-2,CSALGFRGPAAGELFF,TGCAGTGCTCTAGGGTTTCGGGGGCCAGCGGCCGGGGAGCTGTTTTTT
NA,NA,TRBV4-1,TRBJ1-1,CASSQDTSGTRNTEAFF,TGCGCCAGCAGCCAAGATACGAGTGGAACCCGGAACACTGAAGCTTTCTTT
many,NA,TRBV29-1,TRBJ2-5,CSVRPSRETQYF,TGCAGCGTCCGACCGAGCCGGGAGACCCAGTACTTC
few,NA,TRBV5-1,TRBJ2-5,CASSFGQNQETQYF,TGCGCCAGCAGCTTTGGGCAGAACCAAGAGACCCAGTACTTC
many,NA,TRBV28,TRBJ1-4,CASSFGTTNEKLFF,TGTGCCAGCAGTTTCGGGACAACTAATGAAAAACTGTTTTTT
many,TRBD2,TRBV15,TRBJ2-3,CATSRRGRDVTQYF,TGTGCCACCAGCAGACGAGGGAGGGACGTTACGCAGTATTTT
NA,NA,TRBV7-2,TRBJ2-7,CASSPRRGTAYEQYF,TGTGCCAGCAGCCCACGCCGGGGGACGGCCTACGAGCAGTACTTC
NA,NA,TRBV7-9,TRBJ2-7,CASSLSDRPYEQYF,TGTGCCAGCAGCTTATCCGACAGGCCCTACGAGCAGTACTTC
NA,NA,TRBV29-1,TRBJ2-1,CSVEGGVRNEQFF,TGCAGCGTTGAAGGCGGGGTCCGCAATGAGCAGTTCTTC
many,NA,TRBV6-5,TRBJ2-2,CASSSPTGNTGELFF,TGTGCCAGCAGTTCCCCGACAGGGAACACCGGGGAGCTGTTTTTT
few,NA,TRBV20-1,TRBJ2-4,CSAHGPNIQYF,TGCAGTGCTCATGGACCTAACATTCAGTACTTC
NA,TRBD1,TRBV6-1,TRBJ1-2,CASSEETGGAYGYTF,TGTGCCAGCAGTGAAGAGACAGGGGGTGCCTATGGCTACACCTTC
many,TRBD2,TRBV20-1,TRBJ2-1,CSARKLSASGGHSSYNEQFF,TGCAGTGCTAGAAAATTGTCGGCTAGCGGGGGCCATAGCTCCTACAATGAGCAGTTCTTC
NA,NA,TRBV4-3,TRBJ2-2,CASSQDIGYPNTGELFF,TGCGCCAGCAGCCAAGATATTGGTTACCCGAACACCGGGGAGCTGTTTTTT
few,NA,TRBV11-2,TRBJ2-1,CASSLVRRPDLIYNEQFF,TGTGCCAGCAGCTTAGTTAGAAGACCCGACCTAATATACAATGAGCAGTTCTTC
NA,NA,TRBV19,TRBJ1-1,CASSIGGGKANTEAFF,TGTGCCAGTAGTATAGGTGGTGGAAAGGCAAACACTGAAGCTTTCTTT
few,NA,TRBV5-6,TRBJ2-7,CASSDRAQYEQYF,TGTGCCAGCAGCGACCGGGCACAATACGAGCAGTACTTC
NA,TRBD2,TRBV15,TRBJ2-5,CATSRPSGGARETQYF,TGTGCCACCAGCAGGCCCTCCGGGGGGGCGCGAGAGACCCAGTACTTC
many,TRBD1,TRBV29-1,TRBJ2-7,CSVLPGQGYEQYF,TGCAGCGTTCTCCCGGGACAGGGCTACGAGCAGTACTTC
few,NA,TRBV29-1,TRBJ1-1,CSVWLGASTEAFF,TGCAGCGTTTGGCTGGGAGCCTCCACTGAAGCTTTCTTT
many,TRBD1,TRBV29-1,TRBJ2-1,CSVEDPGQGQNNEQFF,TGCAGCGTTGAAGACCCGGGACAGGGGCAGAACAATGAGCAGTTCTTC
few,TRBD1,TRBV20-1,TRBJ1-1,CSASLGGGSTEAFF,TGCAGTGCTAGTTTAGGGGGCGGAAGCACTGAAGCTTTCTTT
few,TRBD1,TRBV6-1,TRBJ1-1,CASRDRGPNTEAFF,TGTGCCAGCCGGGACAGGGGTCCGAACACTGAAGCTTTCTTT
few,NA,TRBV10-2,TRBJ1-3,CASSQWGASGNTIYF,TGCGCCAGCAGCCAGTGGGGGGCCTCTGGAAACACCATATATTTT
many,NA,TRBV20-1,TRBJ1-3,CSAIFTSGSGNTIYF,TGCAGTGCTATTTTCACCTCGGGTTCTGGAAACACCATATATTTT
few,TRBD1,TRBV12-3/TRBV12-4,TRBJ2-1,CASRRDRAHEQFF,TGTGCCAGCAGGCGTGACAGGGCCCATGAGCAGTTCTTC
NA,NA,TRBV20-1,TRBJ2-4,CSASMGGNIQYF,TGCAGTGCTAGTATGGGTGGAAACATTCAGTACTTC
many,TRBD2,TRBV20-1,TRBJ2-5,CSARDQSSGEVETQYF,TGCAGTGCTAGAGATCAATCCAGCGGGGAGGTCGAGACCCAGTACTTC
many,TRBD2,TRBV4-3,TRBJ2-1,CASPPTLGGGAGEQFF,TGCGCCAGCCCTCCGACACTTGGCGGGGGGGCGGGGGAGCAGTTCTTC
many,NA,TRBV4-3,TRBJ2-1,CAPARLGAHEQFF,TGCGCCCCGGCACGGCTGGGGGCCCATGAGCAGTTCTTC
few,TRBD1,TRBV29-1,TRBJ1-5,CSVGDDRGNQPQHF,TGCAGCGTTGGAGATGACAGGGGCAATCAGCCCCAGCATTTT
NA,NA,TRBV10-2,TRBJ2-1,CASSESRTGAYNEQFF,TGCGCCAGCAGTGAGTCGCGGACTGGAGCATACAATGAGCAGTTCTTC
NA,NA,TRBV25-1,TRBJ2-3,CASGRQDTDTQYF,TGTGCCAGCGGTCGACAGGACACAGATACGCAGTATTTT
NA,NA,TRBV24-1,TRBJ2-3,CATSDGLTQYF,TGTGCCACCAGTGATGGGCTGACGCAGTATTTT
few,TRBD1,TRBV11-3,TRBJ2-5,CASSADGTGGGETQYF,TGTGCCAGCAGCGCTGACGGGACAGGGGGCGGCGAGACCCAGTACTTC
few,TRBD1,TRBV4-1,TRBJ2-2,CASGTGETGELFF,TGCGCCAGCGGGACAGGGGAAACCGGGGAGCTGTTTTTT
NA,NA,TRBV12-3/TRBV12-4,TRBJ1-2,CASSFGWGPTNYGYTF,TGTGCCAGCAGTTTTGGTTGGGGGCCGACTAACTATGGCTACACCTTC
many,TRBD1,TRBV7-2,TRBJ1-5,CASSFRTGPQHF,TGTGCCAGCAGCTTCAGGACAGGGCCCCAGCATTTT
NA,NA,TRBV7-9,TRBJ2-7,CASSLAGPPYEQYF,TGTGCCAGCAGCTTAGCTGGTCCCCCCTACGAGCAGTACTTC
many,NA,TRBV27,TRBJ2-1,CASRPSDWTFNEQFF,TGTGCCAGCAGACCCTCAGACTGGACCTTCAATGAGCAGTTCTTC
NA,NA,TRBV11-2,TRBJ2-7,CASSLGRQPYEQYF,TGTGCCAGCAGCTTAGGAAGACAGCCCTACGAGCAGTACTTC
few,NA,TRBV6-1,TRBJ1-4,CASSERSEKLFF,TGTGCCAGCAGTGAAAGGAGTGAAAAACTGTTTTTT
many,TRBD1,TRBV20-1,TRBJ1-6,CSADPGGDSPLHF,TGCAGTGCCGACCCAGGGGGCGATTCACCCCTCCACTTT
NA,NA,TRBV5-1,TRBJ2-1,CASSLMNRDDPFF,TGCGCCAGCAGCTTGATGAACCGGGACGATCCGTTCTTC
many,TRBD2,TRBV6-5,TRBJ2-7,CASNIAGEAYEQYF,TGTGCCAGCAATATAGCGGGGGAGGCCTACGAGCAGTACTTC
NA,TRBD1,TRBV5-1,TRBJ2-3,CASSAPQGAPSTDTQYF,TGCGCCAGCAGCGCACCACAGGGGGCCCCCTCCACAGATACGCAGTATTTT
NA,NA,TRBV27,TRBJ1-5,CASRSRGFGRNQPQHF,TGTGCCAGCAGGTCCCGAGGGTTCGGACGCAATCAGCCCCAGCATTTT
NA,TRBD1,TRBV20-1,TRBJ2-2,CSAPPGQGDGELFF,TGCAGTGCCCCTCCGGGACAGGGGGACGGGGAGCTGTTTTTT